The present TCR beta chain was sequenced within a study of CD8+ T cells in alopecia areata. Study details: Treatment of the treated patients consisted of oral tofacitinib, 5 to 10 mg twice daily.

cDNA serving as the sequencing template came from extracted, reverse transcribed RNA. Produced via immunoSEQ multiplex PCR; TCRdb's table is partial and in-frame only. The sample shows some 210,000 clones, approximately 65% of them seen only once. The treatment here: oral pan-JAK inhibitor, 5-10 mg twice daily. This CDR3 has 15 amino acids. The V gene lost 0 bases and the J gene lost 3 bases, with 12 bases spanning the gap. CDR1 is SGDLS and CDR2 is YYNGEE in the germline V gene. Study-level results: Clonality was higher in lesional than normal scalp, especially in alopecia totalis/universalis.

To note about this clone: Its matching antigen is unknown.

The sequencing used CD4+ T cells sorted from blood, collected at roughly week 45, from a patient treated with tofacitinib. V gene TRBV9 combines with J gene TRBJ1-1, with D perhaps TRBD1 (6 bases). This receptor was taken from a human donor with alopecia areata. CDR3 DNA sequence: TGTGCCAGCAGCGTAGGGGCAGGGGAGGACACTGAAGCTTTCTTT. Its translation is CASSVGAGEDTEAFF. The variable domain in full, completed from reference TRBV9 and TRBJ1-1, reads DSGVTQTPKHLITATGQRVTLRCSPRSGDLSVYWYQQSLDQGLQFLIQYYNGEERAKGNILERFSAQQFPDLHSELNLSSLELGDSALYFCASSVGAGEDTEAFFGQGTRLTVV.